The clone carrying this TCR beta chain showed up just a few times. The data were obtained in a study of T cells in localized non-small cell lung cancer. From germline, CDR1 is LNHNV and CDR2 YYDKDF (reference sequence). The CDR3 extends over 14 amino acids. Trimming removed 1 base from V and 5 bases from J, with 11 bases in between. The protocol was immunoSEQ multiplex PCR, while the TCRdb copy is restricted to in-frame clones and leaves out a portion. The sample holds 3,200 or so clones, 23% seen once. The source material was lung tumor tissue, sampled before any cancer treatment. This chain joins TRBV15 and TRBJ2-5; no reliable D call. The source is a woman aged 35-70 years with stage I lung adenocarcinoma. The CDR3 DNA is TGTGCCACCAGCAGAGCTACGGTCGGGGAGACCCAGTACTTC. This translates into CATSRATVGETQYF.